This T cell receptor (beta chain) was sequenced for a study of blood T cell repertoires in COVID-19. At the level of the study: Researchers got acute and convalescent COVID-19 samples from the United States, Italy and Spain. Sources were T cells, B-cell-depleted T cells, or PBMCs; the material itself was cDNA or gDNA.

Measured with immunoSEQ multiplex PCR; TCRdb has only the in-frame clones, and not every one. The sample has about 90,000 clones, around four fifths seen once. After removal of 6 bases from V and 4 bases from J, the junction contained 4 bases not matched to a gene. CDR1 MDHEN and CDR2 SYDVKM come from the germline V gene. This CDR3 is 13 amino acids long. The chain recombines TRBV28 with TRBJ1-2; 8 bases map to TRBD1. This clonotype was sampled from a woman aged 70-85 years with active or convalescent COVID-19. The material sequenced was peripheral blood. DNA for the CDR3: TGTGCCAGCAGACCGGGACAGGTCTATGGCTACACCTTC. Amino acids: CASRPGQVYGYTF.